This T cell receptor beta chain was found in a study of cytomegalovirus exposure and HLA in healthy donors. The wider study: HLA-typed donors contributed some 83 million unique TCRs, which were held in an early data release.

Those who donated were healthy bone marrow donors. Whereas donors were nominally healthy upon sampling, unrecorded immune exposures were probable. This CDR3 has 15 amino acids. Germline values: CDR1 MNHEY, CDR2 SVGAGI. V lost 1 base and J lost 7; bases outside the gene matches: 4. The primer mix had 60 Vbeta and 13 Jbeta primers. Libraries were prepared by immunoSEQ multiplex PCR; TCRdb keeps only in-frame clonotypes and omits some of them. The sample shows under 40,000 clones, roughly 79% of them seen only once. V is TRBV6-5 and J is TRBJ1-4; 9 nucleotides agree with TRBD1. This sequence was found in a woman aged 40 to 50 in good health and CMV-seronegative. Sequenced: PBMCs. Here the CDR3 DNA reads TGTGCCAGCAGTTACTTGGGACAGGGAGGTGAAAAACTGTTTTTT. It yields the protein CASSYLGQGGEKLFF.